This T cell receptor beta chain was profiled in a study of regulatory T cells in long-lasting Graves disease. Germline lookup yields CDR1 SGHAT and CDR2 FQNNGV. The trim removed 7 bases at V and 3 bases at J, leaving 5 bases unmatched. This CDR3 has 13 amino acids. With iRepertoire HTBI primers and Arm-PCR of CDR3 regions, TCR beta libraries were built. Authors' analysis steps: The study identified about 60 TRBV and more than 11 TRBJ segments across samples. Via MiXCR, TCRdb re-called the multiplex PCR reads, giving one row per CDR3 protein. These V and J calls derive from TCRdb rather than the authors' analysis. The table lists about 340,000 distinct CDR3 sequences, 15% to 20% of them singletons. Indicated time point: persistent/refractory GD, antithyroid drugs over 5 years with positive TRAb. PBMC-derived RNA was used for the TCR library. This clonotype has at least ten counts.

The gene calls are TRBV11-2 and TRBJ2-7; TRBD2 aligns across 8 bases. The TCR comes from a female donor with Graves disease. Sequencing used peripheral blood mononuclear cells (PBMCs), obtained when the disease was refractory, from a patient treated with antithyroid drugs. For the CDR3, the DNA is TGTGCCAGCAACCCCCTAGCGGGCTACGAGCAGTACTTC. Protein product: CASNPLAGYEQYF. The whole variable domain, filled in from reference TRBV11-2 and TRBJ2-7, reads EAGVAQSPRYKIIEKRQSVAFWCNPISGHATLYWYQQILGQGPKLLIQFQNNGVVDDSQLPKDRFSAERLKGVDSTLKIQPAKLEDSAVYLCASNPLAGYEQYFGPGTRLTVT.